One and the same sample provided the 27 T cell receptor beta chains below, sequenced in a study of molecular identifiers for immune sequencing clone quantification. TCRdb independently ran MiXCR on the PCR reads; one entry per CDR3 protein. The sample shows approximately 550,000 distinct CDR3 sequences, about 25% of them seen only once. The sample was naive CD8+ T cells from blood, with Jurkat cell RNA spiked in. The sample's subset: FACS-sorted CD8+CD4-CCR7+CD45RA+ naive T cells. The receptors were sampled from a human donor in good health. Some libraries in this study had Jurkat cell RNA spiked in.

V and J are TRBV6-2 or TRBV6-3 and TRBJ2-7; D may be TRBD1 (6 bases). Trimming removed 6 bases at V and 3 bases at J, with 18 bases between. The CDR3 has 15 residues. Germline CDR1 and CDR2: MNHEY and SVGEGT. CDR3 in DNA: TGTGCCAGCAGAACCCTTTCACAGGGAGTCTACGAGCAGTACTTC. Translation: CASRTLSQGVYEQYF.

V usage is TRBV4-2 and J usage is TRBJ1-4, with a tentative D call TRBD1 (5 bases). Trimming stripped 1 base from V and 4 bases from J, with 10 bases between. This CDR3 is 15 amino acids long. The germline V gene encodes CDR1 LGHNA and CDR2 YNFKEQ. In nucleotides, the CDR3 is TGTGCCAGCAGCCAAGGCAGGGCCCTTAATGAAAAACTGTTTTTT. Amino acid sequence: CASSQGRALNEKLFF.

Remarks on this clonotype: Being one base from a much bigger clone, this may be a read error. This chain's CDR3 is CASSPGTSGSWGDMQYF. CDR3 DNA sequence: TGTGCCAGCAGTCCGGGGACTAGCGGGAGTTGGGGAGATATGCAGTATTTT. The V and J genes are TRBV28 and TRBJ2-3; TRBD2 agrees at 14 bases. The CDR3 covers 17 residues. The germline gives CDR1 MDHEN, CDR2 SYDVKM. The whole variable domain, remainder taken from reference TRBV28 and TRBJ2-3, is DVKVTQSSRYLVKRTGEKVFLECVQDMDHENMFWYRQDPGLGLRLIYFSYDVKMKEKGDIPEGYSVSREKKERFSLILESASTNQTSMYLCASSPGTSGSWGDMQYFGPGTRLTVL.

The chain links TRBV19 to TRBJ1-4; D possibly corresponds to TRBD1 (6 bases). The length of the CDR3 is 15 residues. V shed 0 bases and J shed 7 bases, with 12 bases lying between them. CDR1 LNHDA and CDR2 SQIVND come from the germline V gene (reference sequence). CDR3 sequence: CASSIDPGAPEKLFF. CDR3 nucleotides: TGTGCCAGTAGTATAGACCCGGGGGCGCCTGAAAAACTGTTTTTT.

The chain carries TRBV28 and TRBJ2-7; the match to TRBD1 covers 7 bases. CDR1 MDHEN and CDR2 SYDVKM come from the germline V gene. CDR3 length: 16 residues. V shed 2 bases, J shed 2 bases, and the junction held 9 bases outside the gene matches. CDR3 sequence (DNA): TGTGCCAGCAGTTTAAGGGGGCGCAGGGGAACCTACGAGCAGTACTTC. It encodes CASSLRGRRGTYEQYF.

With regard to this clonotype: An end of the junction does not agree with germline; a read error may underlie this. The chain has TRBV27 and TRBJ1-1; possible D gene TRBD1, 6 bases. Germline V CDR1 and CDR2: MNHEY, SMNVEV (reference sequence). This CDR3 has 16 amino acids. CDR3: CASSSLLGGRDTEALF. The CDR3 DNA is TGTGCCAGCAGTTCGTTATTGGGGGGGAGGGACACTGAAGCTTTATTT.

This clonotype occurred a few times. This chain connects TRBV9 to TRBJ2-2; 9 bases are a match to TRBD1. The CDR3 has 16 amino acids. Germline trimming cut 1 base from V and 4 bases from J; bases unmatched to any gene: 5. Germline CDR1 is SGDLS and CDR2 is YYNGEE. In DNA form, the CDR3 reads TGTGCCAGCAGCGTATATGGGACAGGGACCACCGGGGAGCTGTTTTTT. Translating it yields CASSVYGTGTTGELFF. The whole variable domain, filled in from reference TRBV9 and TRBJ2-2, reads DSGVTQTPKHLITATGQRVTLRCSPRSGDLSVYWYQQSLDQGLQFLIQYYNGEERAKGNILERFSAQQFPDLHSELNLSSLELGDSALYFCASSVYGTGTTGELFFGEGSRLTVL.

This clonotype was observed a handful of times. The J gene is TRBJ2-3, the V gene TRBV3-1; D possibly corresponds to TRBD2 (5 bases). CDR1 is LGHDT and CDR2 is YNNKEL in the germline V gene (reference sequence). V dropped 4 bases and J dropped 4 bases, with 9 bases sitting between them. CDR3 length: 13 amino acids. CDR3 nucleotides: TGTGCCAGCAGCCCTCTGGAGGCAGATACGCAGTATTTT. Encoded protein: CASSPLEADTQYF.

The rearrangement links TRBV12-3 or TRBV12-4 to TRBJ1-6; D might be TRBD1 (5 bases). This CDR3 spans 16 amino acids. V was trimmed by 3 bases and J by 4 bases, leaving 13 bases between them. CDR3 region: CASSFLTATYNSPLHF. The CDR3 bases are TGTGCCAGCAGTTTCTTGACAGCAACATATAATTCACCCCTCCACTTT.

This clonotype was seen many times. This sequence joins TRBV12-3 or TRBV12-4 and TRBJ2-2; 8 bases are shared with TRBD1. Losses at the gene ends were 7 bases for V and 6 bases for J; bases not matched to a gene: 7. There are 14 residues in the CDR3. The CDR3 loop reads CASTSDRVAGELFF. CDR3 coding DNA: TGTGCCAGCACCTCGGACAGGGTGGCCGGGGAGCTGTTTTTT.

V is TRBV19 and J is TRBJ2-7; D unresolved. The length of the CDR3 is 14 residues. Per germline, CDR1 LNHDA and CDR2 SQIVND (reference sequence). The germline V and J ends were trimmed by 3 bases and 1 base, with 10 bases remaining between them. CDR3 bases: TGTGCCAGTAGTATCGCAAGGGTTTCCTACGAGCAGTACTTC. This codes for CASSIARVSYEQYF.

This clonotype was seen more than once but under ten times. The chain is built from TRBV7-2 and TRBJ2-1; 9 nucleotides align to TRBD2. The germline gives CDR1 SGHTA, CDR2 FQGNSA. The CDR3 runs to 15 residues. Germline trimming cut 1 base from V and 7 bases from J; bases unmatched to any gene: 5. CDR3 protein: CASSLEVAGENEQFF. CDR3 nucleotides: TGTGCCAGCAGCTTAGAGGTAGCGGGAGAAAATGAGCAGTTCTTC.

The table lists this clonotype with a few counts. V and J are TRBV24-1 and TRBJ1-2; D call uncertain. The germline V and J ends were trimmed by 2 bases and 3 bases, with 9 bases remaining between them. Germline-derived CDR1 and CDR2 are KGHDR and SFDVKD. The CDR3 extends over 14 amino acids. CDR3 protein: CATSDSLEDYGYTF. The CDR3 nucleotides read TGTGCCACCAGTGATTCCTTGGAAGACTATGGCTACACCTTC.

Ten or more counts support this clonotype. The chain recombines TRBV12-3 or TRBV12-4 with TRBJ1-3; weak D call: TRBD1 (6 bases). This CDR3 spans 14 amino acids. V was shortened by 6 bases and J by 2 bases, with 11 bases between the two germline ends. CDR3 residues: CASRGAGTGNTIYF. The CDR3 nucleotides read TGTGCCAGCAGGGGGGCAGGGACTGGAAACACCATATATTTT.

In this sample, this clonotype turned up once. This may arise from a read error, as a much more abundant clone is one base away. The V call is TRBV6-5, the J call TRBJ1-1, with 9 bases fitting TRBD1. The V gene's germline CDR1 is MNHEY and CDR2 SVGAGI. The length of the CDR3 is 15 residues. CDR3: CASSPSDRGNIEAIF. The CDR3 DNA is TGTGCCAGCAGTCCAAGCGACAGGGGGAATATTGAAGCTATCTTT.

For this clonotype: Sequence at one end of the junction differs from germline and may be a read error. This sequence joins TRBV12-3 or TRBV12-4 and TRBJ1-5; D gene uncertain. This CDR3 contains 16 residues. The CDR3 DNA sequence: TGTGCCGGCAGTTTCGGGAGCATAAGGAGCAATCAGCCCCAGCATTTT. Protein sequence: CAGSFGSIRSNQPQHF.

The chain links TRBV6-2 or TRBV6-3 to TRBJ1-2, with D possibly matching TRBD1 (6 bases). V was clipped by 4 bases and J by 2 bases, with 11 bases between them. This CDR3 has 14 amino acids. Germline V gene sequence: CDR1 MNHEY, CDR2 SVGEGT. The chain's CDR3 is CASSSRQVNYGYTF. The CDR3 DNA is TGTGCCAGCAGTTCCCGACAGGTGAACTATGGCTACACCTTC.

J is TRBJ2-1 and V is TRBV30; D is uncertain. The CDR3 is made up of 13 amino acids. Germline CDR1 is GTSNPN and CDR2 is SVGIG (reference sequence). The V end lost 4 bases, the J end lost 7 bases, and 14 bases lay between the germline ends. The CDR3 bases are TGTGCCTGGAATGACAAGAATGAAAATGAGCAGTTCTTC. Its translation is CAWNDKNENEQFF.

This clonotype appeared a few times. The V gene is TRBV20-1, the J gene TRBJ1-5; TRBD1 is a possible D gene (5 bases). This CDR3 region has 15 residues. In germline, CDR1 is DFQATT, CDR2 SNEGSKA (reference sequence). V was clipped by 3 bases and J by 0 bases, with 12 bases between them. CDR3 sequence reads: CSASEQEDSNQPQHF. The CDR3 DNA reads TGCAGTGCTAGTGAACAGGAGGATAGCAATCAGCCCCAGCATTTT.

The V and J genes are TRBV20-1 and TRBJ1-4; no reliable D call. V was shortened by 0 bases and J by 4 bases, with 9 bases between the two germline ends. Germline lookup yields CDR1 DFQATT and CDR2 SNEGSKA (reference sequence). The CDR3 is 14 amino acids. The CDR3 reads CSARDTRFNEKLFF. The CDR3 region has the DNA TGCAGTGCTAGAGATACGCGGTTTAATGAAAAACTGTTTTTT.

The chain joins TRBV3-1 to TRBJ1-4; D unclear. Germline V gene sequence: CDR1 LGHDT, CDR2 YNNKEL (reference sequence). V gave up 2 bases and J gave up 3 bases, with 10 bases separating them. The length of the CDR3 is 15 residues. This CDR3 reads CASSQSGPANEKLFF. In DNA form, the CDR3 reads TGTGCCAGCAGCCAATCCGGACCGGCTAATGAAAAACTGTTTTTT.

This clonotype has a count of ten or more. The DNA of the CDR3 is TGTGCCAGCAGCAGGACTAGCGGGAGGCACGAGCAGTACTTC. This gives the protein CASSRTSGRHEQYF. V is TRBV9 and J is TRBJ2-7; 14 nucleotides agree with TRBD2. V lost 4 bases and J lost 5; bases outside the gene matches: 2. The CDR3 consists of 14 residues. Germline V gives CDR1 SGDLS, CDR2 YYNGEE.

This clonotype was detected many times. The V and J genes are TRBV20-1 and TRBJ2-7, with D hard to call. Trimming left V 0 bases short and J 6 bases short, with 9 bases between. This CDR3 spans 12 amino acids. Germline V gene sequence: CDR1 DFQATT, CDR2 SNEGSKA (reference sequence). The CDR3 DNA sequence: TGCAGTGCTAGAGAGATAAGTTTCGAGCAGTACTTC. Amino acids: CSAREISFEQYF.

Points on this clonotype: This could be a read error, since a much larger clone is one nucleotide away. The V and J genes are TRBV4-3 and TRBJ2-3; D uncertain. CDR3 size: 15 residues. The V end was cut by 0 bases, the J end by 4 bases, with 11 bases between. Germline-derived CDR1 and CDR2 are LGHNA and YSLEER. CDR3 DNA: TGCGCCAGCAGCCAAGAGGGCAGGCGACCAGATACGCAGTATTTT. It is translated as CASSQEGRRPDTQYF.

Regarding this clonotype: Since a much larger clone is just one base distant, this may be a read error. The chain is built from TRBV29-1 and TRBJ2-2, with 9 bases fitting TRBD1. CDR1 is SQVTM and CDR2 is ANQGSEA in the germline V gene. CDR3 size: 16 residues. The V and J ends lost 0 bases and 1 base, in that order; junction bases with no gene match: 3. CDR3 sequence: CSVEDRTGVNTGELFF. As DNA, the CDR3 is TGCAGCGTTGAAGATCGGACAGGGGTGAACACCGGGGAGCTGTTTTTT.

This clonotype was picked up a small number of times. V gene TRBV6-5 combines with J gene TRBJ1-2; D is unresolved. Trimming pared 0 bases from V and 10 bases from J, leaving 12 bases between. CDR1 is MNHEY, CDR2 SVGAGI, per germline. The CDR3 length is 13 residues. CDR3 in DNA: TGTGCCAGCAGTTACTCGACCAGTTTTGACTACACCTTC. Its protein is CASSYSTSFDYTF.

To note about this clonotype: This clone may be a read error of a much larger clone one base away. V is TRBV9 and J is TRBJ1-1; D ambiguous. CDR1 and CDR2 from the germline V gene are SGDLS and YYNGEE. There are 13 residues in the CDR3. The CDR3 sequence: CASSVVENTAAFF. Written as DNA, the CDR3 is TGTGCCAGCAGCGTAGTAGAAAACACTGCAGCTTTCTTT.